This T cell receptor beta chain comes out of a study of blood T cell repertoires in COVID-19 (dated by TCRdb to about 2020). Notes on the research overall: Collaborator samples came from the United States, Italy and Spain and covered acute and convalescent phases of COVID-19. Where HLA class I and class II types were available, the types were taken from metadata supplied by the sample provider, not from assay-based typing. Deeply sampled blood TCRbeta repertoires from subjects exposed to, actively infected with, or recovered from COVID-19 were included in the dataset. The sample metadata nearly always contained a de-identified subject ID, COVID-19 status, age in years and sex. The repertoires were released in a freely available public database intended as a resource for research on the immune response to SARS-CoV-2. The prospective study material was composed of cDNA or gDNA derived from T cells, B-cell-depleted T cells, or PBMCs. The samples were drawn from the first 160 participants of the ongoing ImmuneRACE study and from 950 to 1,500 subjects provided by 6 global collaborators. What the authors observed across the whole study: The amount of clinical and demographic metadata varied by source and participant and was provided uncurated.

On this clone: The specificity of this receptor is unknown. The sample holds no much larger clone one base away, and base qualities are not on file. Other DNA sequences within the sample encode an identical CDR3.

The V and J ends are trimmed by 5 bases and 0 bases, leaving 11 bases between them. Reading from cysteine to phenylalanine, the CDR3 counts 14 amino acids. Only CDR3 DNA remains: 42 bases, in frame from the first base. CDR1 and CDR2 (SGHNT, YENEEA) derive from the germline V gene. The collaborating institutions used their own protocols to collect whole blood in K2EDTA tubes. For TCRbeta analysis, collaborators shipped samples as frozen whole blood, isolated PBMCs, or DNA extracted from either of those sample types. TCRbeta CDR3 regions were amplified from genomic DNA by means of the immunoSEQ Assay, a bias-controlled multiplex PCR. Per the source publication's procedure: The number of nucleated cells in each sample was estimated from the amplification of reference gene primers within the assay. Sequence reads were collapsed and filtered to measure the absolute abundance of every unique TCRbeta CDR3 rearrangement. For each sample, productive Simpson clonality was calculated as the square root of Simpson's diversity index over productive rearrangements. TCRdb holds this immuneACCESS table with in-frame rearrangements only. Some clones are missing; in checked studies, unresolved V genes explain under half, and the rest has no known cause. The D gene and trimming were derived from the DNA, and the V and J assignments and clone size from that table. Counted in this sample were 130,000 to 150,000 clones; more than 70% of them appeared once. 10% to 15% of the sample comes from the top ten.

The rearrangement combines TRBV11-3 with TRBJ2-7, and the D gene may be TRBD2, 5 bases matching. The receptor was derived from a man between 60 and 75 years old with active or convalescent COVID-19. Sequenced sample: peripheral blood. Read as DNA, the sequence is TGTGCCAGCAGCCCCAAACGGGGCTCCTACGAGCAGTACTTC. It specifies CASSPKRGSYEQYF.